The clone carrying this T cell receptor beta chain was detected only a few times. This entry belongs to a study of blood T cell repertoires in COVID-19. Across the whole study: Italy, Spain and the United States were the sources of the convalescent and acute COVID-19 samples. In each case, the material was cDNA or gDNA derived from T cells, B-cell-depleted T cells, or PBMCs.

Germline values: CDR1 LGHNA, CDR2 YSLEER. The J segment lost 5 bases and the V segment lost 0 bases, leaving 5 bases of the junction unmatched. The CDR3 consists of 15 residues. Original handling: Estimation of nucleated cell counts relied on the amplification of reference gene primers. Assay: immunoSEQ multiplex PCR; the TCRdb copy retains only in-frame clones and omits some. V and J calls and clone size are as listed in that table; D and trimming were resolved from the DNA. This table holds about 78,000 clones, 60% to 80% found once. Sequencing was done on a sample of peripheral blood. This chain uses TRBV4-3 with TRBJ2-5; 8 nucleotides match TRBD2. The receptor was isolated from a human donor in a cohort sampled during active COVID-19. This CDR3 reads CASSQEWGGGETQYF. CDR3 sequence (DNA): TGCGCCAGCAGCCAAGAATGGGGCGGGGGGGAGACCCAGTACTTC.